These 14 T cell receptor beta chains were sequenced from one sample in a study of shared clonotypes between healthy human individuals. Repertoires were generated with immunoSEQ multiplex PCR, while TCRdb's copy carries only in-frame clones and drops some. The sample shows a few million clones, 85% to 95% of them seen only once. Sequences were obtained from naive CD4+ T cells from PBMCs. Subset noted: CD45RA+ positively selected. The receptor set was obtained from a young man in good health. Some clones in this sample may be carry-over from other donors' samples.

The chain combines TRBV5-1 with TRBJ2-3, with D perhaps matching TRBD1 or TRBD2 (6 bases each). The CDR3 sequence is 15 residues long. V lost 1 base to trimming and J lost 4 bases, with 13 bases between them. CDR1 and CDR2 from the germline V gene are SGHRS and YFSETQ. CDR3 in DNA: TGCGCCAGCAGCTTGTCCCCGGGGGCGGCAGATACGCAGTATTTT. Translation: CASSLSPGAADTQYF.

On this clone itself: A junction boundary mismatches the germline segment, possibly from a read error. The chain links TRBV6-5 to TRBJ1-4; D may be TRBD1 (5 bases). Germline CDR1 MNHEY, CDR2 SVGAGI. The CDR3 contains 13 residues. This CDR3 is CASSFRPGVLGIF. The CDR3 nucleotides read TGTGCCAGCAGTTTCCGCCCGGGGGTGCTGGGGATTTTT.

The chain's CDR3 is CASSPGHPGELFF. The CDR3 bases are TGTGCCAGCAGCCCCGGACATCCCGGGGAGCTGTTTTTT. The genes are TRBV9 and TRBJ2-2; D perhaps matches TRBD1 (5 bases). The CDR3 has 13 amino acids. In germline, CDR1 is SGDLS, CDR2 YYNGEE. Deletions cut 4 bases from V and 6 bases from J, with 10 bases between.

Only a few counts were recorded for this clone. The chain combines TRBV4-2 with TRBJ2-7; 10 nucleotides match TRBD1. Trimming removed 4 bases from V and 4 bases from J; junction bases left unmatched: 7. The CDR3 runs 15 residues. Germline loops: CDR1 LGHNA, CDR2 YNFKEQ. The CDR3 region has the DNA TGTGCCAGCAGCCGATCCGGGACAGGGGTATACGAGCAGTACTTC. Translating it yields CASSRSGTGVYEQYF.

The CDR3: CASIPSGGRAASGANVLTF. The CDR3, as DNA: TGTGCCAGCATCCCCTCAGGGGGCAGGGCGGCCTCTGGGGCCAACGTCCTGACTTTC. The chain links TRBV28 to TRBJ2-6; 8 bases map to TRBD1. Looked up from germline, CDR1 is MDHEN and CDR2 is SYDVKM. This CDR3 has 19 amino acids. The J segment lost 0 bases and the V segment lost 7 bases, leaving 14 bases of the junction unmatched.

The CDR3 loop is CAWSVAGGRYEQYF. The CDR3, as DNA: TGTGCCTGGAGTGTTGCAGGGGGCAGGTACGAGCAGTACTTC. The gene calls are TRBV30 and TRBJ2-7; 8 nucleotides agree with TRBD1. The length of the CDR3 is 14 residues. V dropped 0 bases and J dropped 4; count of bases not matched to a gene: 5. Germline-derived CDR1 and CDR2 are GTSNPN and SVGIG (reference sequence).

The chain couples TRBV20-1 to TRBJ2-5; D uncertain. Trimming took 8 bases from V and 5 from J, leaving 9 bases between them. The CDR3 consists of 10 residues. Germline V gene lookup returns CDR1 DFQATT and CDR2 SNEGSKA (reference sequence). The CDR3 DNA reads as TGCAGTATAGATCGGGAGACCCAGTACTTC. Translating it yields CSIDRETQYF.

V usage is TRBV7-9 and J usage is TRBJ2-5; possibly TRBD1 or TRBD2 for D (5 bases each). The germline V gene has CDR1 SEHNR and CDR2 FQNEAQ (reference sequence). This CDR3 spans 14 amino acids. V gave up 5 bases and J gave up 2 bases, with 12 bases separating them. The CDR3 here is CASSANWGQETQYF. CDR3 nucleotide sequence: TGTGCCAGCAGCGCCAACTGGGGGCAAGAGACCCAGTACTTC.

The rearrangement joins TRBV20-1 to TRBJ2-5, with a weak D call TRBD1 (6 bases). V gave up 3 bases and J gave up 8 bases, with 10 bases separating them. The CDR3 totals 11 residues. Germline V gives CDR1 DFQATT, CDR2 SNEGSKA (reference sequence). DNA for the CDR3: TGCAGTGCTAGGATACAGGGAACCCAGTACTTC. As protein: CSARIQGTQYF.

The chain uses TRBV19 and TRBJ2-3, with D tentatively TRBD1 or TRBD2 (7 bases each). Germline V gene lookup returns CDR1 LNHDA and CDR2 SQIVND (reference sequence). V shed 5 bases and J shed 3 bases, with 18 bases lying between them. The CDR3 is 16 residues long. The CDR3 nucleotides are TGTGCCAGTAGTCCGCGCGGCCAGGGGGGGACAGATACGCAGTATTTT. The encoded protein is CASSPRGQGGTDTQYF.

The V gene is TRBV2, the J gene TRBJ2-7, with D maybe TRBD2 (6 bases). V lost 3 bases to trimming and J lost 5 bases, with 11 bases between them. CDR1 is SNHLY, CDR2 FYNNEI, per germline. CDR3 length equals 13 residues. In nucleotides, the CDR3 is TGTGCCAGCAGTGACGAGGCGGGGAACGAGCAGTACTTC. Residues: CASSDEAGNEQYF.

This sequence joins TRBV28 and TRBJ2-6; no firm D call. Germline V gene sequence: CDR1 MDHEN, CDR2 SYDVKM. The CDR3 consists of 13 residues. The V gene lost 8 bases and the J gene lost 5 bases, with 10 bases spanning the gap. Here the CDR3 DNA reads TGTGCCAGCCGTGTAGACAGGGCCAACGTCCTGACTTTC. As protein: CASRVDRANVLTF.

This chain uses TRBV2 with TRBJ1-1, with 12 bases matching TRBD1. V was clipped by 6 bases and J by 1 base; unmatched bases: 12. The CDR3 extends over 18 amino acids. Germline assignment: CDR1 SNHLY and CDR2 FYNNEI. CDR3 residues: CASSLTGTGGVGNTEAFF. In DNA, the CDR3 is TGTGCCAGCAGCCTGACCGGGACAGGGGGCGTGGGGAACACTGAAGCTTTCTTT.

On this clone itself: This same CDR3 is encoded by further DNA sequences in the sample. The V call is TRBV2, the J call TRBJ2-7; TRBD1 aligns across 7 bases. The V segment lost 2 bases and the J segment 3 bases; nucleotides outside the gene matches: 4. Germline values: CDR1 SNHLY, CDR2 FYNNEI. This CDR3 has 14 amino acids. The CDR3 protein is CASSEQGVLYEQYF. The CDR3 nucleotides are TGTGCCAGCAGTGAACAGGGGGTACTCTACGAGCAGTACTTC.